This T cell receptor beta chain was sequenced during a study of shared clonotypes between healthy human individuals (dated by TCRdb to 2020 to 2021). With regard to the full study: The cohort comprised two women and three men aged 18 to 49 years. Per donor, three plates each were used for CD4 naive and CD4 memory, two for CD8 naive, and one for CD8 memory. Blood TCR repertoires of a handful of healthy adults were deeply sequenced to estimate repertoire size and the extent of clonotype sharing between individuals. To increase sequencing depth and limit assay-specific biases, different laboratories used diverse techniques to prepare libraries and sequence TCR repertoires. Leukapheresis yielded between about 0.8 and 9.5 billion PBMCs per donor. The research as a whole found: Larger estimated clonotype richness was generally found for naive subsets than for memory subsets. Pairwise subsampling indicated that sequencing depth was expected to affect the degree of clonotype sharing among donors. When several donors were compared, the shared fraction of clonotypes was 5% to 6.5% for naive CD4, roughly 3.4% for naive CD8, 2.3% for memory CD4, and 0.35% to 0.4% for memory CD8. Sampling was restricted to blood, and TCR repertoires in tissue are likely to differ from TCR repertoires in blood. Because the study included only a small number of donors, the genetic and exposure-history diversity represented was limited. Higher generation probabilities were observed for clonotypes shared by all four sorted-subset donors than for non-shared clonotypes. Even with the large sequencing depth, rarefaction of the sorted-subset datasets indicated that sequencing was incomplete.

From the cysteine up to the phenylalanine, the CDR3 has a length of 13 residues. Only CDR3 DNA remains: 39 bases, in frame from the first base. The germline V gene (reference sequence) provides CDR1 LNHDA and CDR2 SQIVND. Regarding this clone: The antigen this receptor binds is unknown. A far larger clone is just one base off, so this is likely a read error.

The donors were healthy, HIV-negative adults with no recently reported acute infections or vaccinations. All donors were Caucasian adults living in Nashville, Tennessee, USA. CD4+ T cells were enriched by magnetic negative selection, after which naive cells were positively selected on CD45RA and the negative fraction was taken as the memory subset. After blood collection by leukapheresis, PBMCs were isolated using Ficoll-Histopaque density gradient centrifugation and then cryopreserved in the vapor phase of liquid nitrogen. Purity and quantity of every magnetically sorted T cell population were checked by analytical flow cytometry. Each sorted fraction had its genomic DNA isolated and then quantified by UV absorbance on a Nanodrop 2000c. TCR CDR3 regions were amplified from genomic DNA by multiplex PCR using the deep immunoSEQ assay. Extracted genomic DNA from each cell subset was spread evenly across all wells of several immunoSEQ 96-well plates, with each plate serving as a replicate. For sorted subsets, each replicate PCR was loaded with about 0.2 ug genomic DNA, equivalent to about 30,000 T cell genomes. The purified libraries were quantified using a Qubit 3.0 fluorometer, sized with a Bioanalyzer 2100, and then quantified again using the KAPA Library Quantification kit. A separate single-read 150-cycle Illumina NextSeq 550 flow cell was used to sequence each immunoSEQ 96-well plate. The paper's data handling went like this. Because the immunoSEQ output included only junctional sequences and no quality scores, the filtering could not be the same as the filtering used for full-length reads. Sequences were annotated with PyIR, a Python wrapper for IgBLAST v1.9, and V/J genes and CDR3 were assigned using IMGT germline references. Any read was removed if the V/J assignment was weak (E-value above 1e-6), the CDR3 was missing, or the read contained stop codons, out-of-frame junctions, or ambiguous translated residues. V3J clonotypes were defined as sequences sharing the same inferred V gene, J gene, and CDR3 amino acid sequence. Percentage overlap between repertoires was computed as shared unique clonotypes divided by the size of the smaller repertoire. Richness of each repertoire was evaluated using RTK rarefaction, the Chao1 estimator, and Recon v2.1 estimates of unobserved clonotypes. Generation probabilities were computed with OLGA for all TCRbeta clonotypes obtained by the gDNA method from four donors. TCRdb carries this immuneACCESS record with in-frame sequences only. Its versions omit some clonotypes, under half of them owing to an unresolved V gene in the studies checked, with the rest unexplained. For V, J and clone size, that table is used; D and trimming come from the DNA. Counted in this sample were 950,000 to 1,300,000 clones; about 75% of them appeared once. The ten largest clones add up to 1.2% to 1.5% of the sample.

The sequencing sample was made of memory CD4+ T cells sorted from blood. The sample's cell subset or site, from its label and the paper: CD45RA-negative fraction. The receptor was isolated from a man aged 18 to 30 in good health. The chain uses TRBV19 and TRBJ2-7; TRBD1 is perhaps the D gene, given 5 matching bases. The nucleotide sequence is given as TGTACCAGTAGCCGATTTAGGGGCTACGAGCAGTACTTC. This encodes CTSSRFRGYEQYF.